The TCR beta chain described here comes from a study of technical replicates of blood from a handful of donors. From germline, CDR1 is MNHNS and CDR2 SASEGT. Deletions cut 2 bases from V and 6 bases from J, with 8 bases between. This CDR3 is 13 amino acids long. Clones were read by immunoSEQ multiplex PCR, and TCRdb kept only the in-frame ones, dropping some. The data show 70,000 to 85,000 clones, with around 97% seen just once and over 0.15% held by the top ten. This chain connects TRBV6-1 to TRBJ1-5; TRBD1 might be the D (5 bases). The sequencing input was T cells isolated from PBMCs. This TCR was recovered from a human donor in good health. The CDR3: CASSEIDSQPQHF. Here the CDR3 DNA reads TGTGCCAGCAGTGAAATTGACAGTCAGCCCCAGCATTTT.